This T cell receptor (beta chain) was sequenced in a study of blood T cell repertoires in COVID-19. Study context: Collection of acute and convalescent COVID-19 samples took place in the United States, Italy and Spain. PBMCs, B-cell-depleted T cells, or T cells provided the cDNA or gDNA that made up the material.

The authors' processing: Reference gene primer amplification gave nucleated cell count estimates. The table came from immunoSEQ multiplex PCR; TCRdb's copy has only in-frame clones and leaves some out. Clonal size and the V and J genes are those of that table, whereas D and trimming came from the DNA. This table holds roughly 150,000 clones, roughly 89% found once. Germline values: CDR1 SGHTS, CDR2 YDEGEE. The ends were cut back, 2 bases at V and 2 bases at J, with 11 bases in the middle. CDR3 length: 15 amino acids. The receptor comes from a human donor in a cohort sampled during active COVID-19. The chain joins TRBV5-8 to TRBJ2-1; tentative D call: TRBD1 (6 bases). Specimen: peripheral blood. CDR3 amino acids: CASSFRPGAYNEQFF. The CDR3 DNA is TGTGCCAGCAGCTTCCGGCCAGGGGCCTACAATGAGCAGTTCTTC.